These T cell receptor beta chains were read from a single sample in a study of blood T cell repertoires in COVID-19. TCRdb's copy holds only in-frame clones and misses some; the assay was immunoSEQ multiplex PCR. The sample carries about 160,000 clones, about nine tenths recorded once. Sequenced input: peripheral blood. All receptors come from a man aged 25 to 45 with COVID-19, enrolled during active disease. Both conserved end residues are part of each CDR3. D genes are given only for firm matches. Only part of the rows carry a size: once, few, many, or a class if the clone is expanded.

.	TRBD1	TRBJ2-5	TRBV6-2/TRBV6-3	TGTGCCAGCAGCAAAAAGAGTAGGGGACAGGGTGAGACCCAGTACTTC	CASSKKSRGQGETQYF
.	TRBD1	TRBJ1-5	TRBV28	TGTGCCAGCAGTTCGACAGGGGACCAGCCCCAGCATTTT	CASSSTGDQPQHF
few	TRBD1	TRBJ1-5	TRBV6-5	TGTGCCAGCCAGACAGGGGTCAATCAGCCCCAGCATTTT	CASQTGVNQPQHF
.	.	TRBJ1-4	TRBV24-1	TGTGCCACCAGTGTCGGTCGGGGAGGTGGGGAAAAACTGTTTTTT	CATSVGRGGGEKLFF
.	.	TRBJ1-4	TRBV5-6	TGTGCCAGCAGCTTGGTAACAGCAACTAATGAAAAACTGTTTTTT	CASSLVTATNEKLFF
.	.	TRBJ2-1	TRBV19	TGTGCCAGTAGTATCGGAGAGTACAATGAGCAGTTCTTC	CASSIGEYNEQFF
.	.	TRBJ1-4	TRBV21-1	TGTGCCAGCAGCAGAGGCCCGGGACAAGAAAATGAAAAACTGTTTTTT	CASSRGPGQENEKLFF
once	TRBD1	TRBJ1-5	TRBV18	TGTGCCAGCTCACCTCTACAGGGGAAGAATCAGCCCCAGCATTTT	CASSPLQGKNQPQHF
.	.	TRBJ2-7	TRBV18	TGTGCCAGCTCACCAGGAGGTTCAGGTTACGAGCAGTACTTC	CASSPGGSGYEQYF
.	.	TRBJ1-2	TRBV7-8	TGTGCCAGCAGCGCGGACTTACCTGGAGGTGGCTACACCTTC	CASSADLPGGGYTF
.	TRBD2	TRBJ2-2	TRBV5-1	TGCGCCAGCAGCTTGAGGACACTAGCGGGAGCTACAGAGGAGCTGTTTTTT	CASSLRTLAGATEELFF
.	.	TRBJ1-5	TRBV3-1/TRBV3-2	TGTGCCAGTTCCCACTCGAATCAGCCCCAGCATTTT	CASSHSNQPQHF
once	.	TRBJ1-5	TRBV10-1	TGCGCCAGCAGAACGGGACACCCGAACAAACCTAGCAATCAGCCCCAGCATTTT	CASRTGHPNKPSNQPQHF
.	.	TRBJ2-1	TRBV5-5	TGTGCCAGCAGCCGAGGACGGGGAGACTACAATGAGCAGTTCTTC	CASSRGRGDYNEQFF
once	.	TRBJ1-2	TRBV2	TGTGCCAGCAGTGAATCGAGAGATGGCTACACCTTC	CASSESRDGYTF
.	TRBD2	TRBJ2-3	TRBV9	TGTGCCAGCAGCGTAGAGACTAGCGGGAAGGCTGGTACGCAGTATTTT	CASSVETSGKAGTQYF